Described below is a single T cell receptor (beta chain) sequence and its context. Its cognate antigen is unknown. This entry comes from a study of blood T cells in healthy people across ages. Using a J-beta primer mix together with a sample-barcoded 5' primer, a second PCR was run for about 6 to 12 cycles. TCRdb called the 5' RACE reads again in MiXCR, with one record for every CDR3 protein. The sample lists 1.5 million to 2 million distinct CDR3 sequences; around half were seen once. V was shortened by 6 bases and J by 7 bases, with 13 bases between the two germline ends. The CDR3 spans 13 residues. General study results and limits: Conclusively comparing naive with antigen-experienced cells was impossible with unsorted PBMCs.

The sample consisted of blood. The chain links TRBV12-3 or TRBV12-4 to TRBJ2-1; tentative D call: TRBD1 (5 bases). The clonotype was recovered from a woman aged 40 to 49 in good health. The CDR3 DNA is TGTGCCAGCAGGGACACCCTAAGGAATGAGCAGTTCTTC. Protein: CASRDTLRNEQFF.